The sequence of this T cell receptor (beta chain) was determined in a study of blood T cell repertoires in COVID-19. Study context: There were acute and convalescent COVID-19 samples, and they came from the United States, Italy and Spain. PBMCs, B-cell-depleted T cells, or T cells were the source of the cDNA or gDNA that made up the material.

The CDR3 consists of 14 residues. V lost 1 base and J 2 bases, leaving 9 bases between the germline ends. CDR1 is SQVTM, CDR2 ANQGSEA, per germline. This clone came up once. In the source study's methods: Reference gene primer amplification gave nucleated cell count estimates. Using immunoSEQ multiplex PCR, the repertoire was profiled, and TCRdb retains in-frame clones only, with some absent. V and J calls and clone size are copied from that table; D and trimming were computed from the DNA. This sample has around 250,000 clones, with approximately 89% found just once. The source material was peripheral blood. This receptor was obtained from a woman aged 40 to 50 who had recovered from COVID-19. The V and J genes are TRBV29-1 and TRBJ2-1; the D is unclear. The CDR3 DNA reads as TGCAGCGTTGAAGTTCAACTTGCCTACAATGAGCAGTTCTTC. It specifies CSVEVQLAYNEQFF.